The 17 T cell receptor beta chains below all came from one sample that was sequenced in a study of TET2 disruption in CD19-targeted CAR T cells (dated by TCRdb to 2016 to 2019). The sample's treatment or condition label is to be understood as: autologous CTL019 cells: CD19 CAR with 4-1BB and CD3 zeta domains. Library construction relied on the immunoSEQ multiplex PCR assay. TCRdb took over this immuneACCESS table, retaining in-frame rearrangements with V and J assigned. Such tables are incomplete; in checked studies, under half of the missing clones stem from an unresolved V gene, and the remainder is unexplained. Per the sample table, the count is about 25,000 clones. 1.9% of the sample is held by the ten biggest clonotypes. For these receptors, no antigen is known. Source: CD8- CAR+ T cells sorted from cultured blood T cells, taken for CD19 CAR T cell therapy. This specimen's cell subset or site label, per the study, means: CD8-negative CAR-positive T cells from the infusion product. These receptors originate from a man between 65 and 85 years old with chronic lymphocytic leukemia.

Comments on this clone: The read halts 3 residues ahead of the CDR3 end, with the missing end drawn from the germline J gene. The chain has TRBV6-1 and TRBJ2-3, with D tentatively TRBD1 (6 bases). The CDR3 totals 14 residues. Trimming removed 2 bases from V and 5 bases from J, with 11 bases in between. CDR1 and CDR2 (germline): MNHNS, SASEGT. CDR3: CASSERGSEDTQYF. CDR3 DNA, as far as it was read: TGTGCCAGCAGTGAAAGGGGGAGTGAAGATACG.

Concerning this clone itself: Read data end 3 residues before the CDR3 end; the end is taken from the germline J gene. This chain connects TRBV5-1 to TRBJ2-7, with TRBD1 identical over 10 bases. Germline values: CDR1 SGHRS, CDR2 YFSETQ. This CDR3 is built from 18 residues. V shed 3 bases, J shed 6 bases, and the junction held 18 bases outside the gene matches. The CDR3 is CASSSGFVTGQGSPEQYF. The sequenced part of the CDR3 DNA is TGCGCCAGCAGCTCCGGGTTTGTGACGGGACAGGGGTCTCCCGAG.

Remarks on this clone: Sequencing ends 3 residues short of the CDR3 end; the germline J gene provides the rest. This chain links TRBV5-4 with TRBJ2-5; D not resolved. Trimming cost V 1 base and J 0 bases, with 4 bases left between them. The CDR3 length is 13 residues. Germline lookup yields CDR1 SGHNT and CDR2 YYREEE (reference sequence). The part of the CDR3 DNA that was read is TGTGCCAGCAGCTTGCAGTACCAAGAGACC. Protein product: CASSLQYQET. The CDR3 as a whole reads CASSLQYQETQYF.

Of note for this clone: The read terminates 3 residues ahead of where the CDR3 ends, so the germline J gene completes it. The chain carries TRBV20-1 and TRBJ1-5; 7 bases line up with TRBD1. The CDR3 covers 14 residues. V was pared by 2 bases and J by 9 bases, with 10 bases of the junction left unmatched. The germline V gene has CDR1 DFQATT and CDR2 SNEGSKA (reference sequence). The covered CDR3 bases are TGCAGTGCTAGACCCGGGACAGTGTCTTCGCCC. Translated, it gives CSARPGTVSSP. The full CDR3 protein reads CSARPGTVSSPQHF.

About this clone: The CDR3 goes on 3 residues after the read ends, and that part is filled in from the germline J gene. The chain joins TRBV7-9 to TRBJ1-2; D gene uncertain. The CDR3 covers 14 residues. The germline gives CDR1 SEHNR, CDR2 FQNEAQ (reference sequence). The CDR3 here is CASSFTSGNYDYTF. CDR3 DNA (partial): TGTGCCAGCAGCTTTACTAGCGGGAACTACGAC.

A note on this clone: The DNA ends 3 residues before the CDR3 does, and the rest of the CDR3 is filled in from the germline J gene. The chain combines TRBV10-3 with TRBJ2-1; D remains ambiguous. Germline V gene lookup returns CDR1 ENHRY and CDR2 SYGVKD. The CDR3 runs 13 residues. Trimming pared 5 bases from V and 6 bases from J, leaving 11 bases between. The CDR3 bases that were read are TGTGCCATCAGTTCCCAGGTCACCAATGAG. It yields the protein CAISSQVTNE. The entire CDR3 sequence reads CAISSQVTNEQFF.

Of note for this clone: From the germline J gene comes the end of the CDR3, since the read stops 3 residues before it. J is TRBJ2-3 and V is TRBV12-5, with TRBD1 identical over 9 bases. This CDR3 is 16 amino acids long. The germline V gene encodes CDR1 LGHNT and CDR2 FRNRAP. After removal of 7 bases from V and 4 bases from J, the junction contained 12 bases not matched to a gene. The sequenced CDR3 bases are TGTGCTAGTGTCCCCCCTCCGGGACAGGGAGCAGATACG. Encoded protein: CASVPPPGQGADT. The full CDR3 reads CASVPPPGQGADTQYF.

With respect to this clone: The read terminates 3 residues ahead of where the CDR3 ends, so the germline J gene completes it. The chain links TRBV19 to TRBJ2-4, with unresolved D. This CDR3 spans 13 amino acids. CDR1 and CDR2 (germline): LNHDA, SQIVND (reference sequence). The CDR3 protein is CASSLSSRYGQYF. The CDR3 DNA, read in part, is TGTGCCAGTAGCTTATCCTCTAGATATGGT.

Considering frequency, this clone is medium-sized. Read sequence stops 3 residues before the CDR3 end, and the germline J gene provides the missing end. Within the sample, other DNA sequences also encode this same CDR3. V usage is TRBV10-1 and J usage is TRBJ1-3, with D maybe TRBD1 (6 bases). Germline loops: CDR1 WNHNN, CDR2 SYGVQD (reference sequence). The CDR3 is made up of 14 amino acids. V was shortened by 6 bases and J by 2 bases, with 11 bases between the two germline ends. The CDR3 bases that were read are TGCGCCAGCAGCCCAGGGACAACTGGAAACACC. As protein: CASSPGTTGNT. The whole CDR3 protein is CASSPGTTGNTIYF.

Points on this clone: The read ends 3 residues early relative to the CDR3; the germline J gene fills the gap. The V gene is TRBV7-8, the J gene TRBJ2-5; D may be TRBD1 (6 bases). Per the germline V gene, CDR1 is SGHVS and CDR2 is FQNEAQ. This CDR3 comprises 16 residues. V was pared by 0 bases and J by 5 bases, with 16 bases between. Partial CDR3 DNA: TGTGCCAGCAGCTTAGCTGGACAGACGATTCGGGAGACC. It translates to CASSLAGQTIRET. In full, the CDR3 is CASSLAGQTIRETQYF.

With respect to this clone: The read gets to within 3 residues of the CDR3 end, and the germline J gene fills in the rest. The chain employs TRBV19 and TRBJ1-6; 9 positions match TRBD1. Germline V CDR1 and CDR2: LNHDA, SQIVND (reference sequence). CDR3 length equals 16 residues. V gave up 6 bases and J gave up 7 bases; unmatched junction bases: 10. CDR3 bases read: TGTGCCAGTAGAGGTCGGCCCGACAGGGGGAATTCACCC. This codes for CASRGRPDRGNSP. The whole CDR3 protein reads CASRGRPDRGNSPLHF.

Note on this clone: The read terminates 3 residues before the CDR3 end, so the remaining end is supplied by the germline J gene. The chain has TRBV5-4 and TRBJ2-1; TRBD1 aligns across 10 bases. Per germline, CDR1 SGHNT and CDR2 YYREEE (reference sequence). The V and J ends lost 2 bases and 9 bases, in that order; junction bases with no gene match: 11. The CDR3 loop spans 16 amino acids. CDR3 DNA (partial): TGTGCCAGCAGCTTCCGGGACAGGGGATCTTCGGGTGAG. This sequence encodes CASSFRDRGSSGE. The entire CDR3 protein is CASSFRDRGSSGEQFF.

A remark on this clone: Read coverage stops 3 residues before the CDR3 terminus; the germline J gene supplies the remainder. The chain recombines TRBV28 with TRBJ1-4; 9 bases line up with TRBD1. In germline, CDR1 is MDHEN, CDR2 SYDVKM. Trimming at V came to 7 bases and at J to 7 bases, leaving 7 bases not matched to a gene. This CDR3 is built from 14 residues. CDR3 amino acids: CASTLTGGSEKLFF. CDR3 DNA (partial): TGTGCCAGCACCCTGACAGGGGGGAGTGAAAAA.

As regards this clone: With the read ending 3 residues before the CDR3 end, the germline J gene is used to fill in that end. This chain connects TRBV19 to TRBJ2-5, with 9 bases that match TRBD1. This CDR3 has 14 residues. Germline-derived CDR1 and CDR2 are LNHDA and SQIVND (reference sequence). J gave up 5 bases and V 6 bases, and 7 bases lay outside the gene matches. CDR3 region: CASRDRGSWETQYF. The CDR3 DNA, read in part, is TGTGCCAGTAGGGACAGGGGATCCTGGGAGACC.

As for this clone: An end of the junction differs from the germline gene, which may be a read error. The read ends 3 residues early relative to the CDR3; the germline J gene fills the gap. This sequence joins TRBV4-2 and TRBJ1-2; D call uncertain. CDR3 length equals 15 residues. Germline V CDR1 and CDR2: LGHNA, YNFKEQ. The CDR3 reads CASSQEEGANYGYTF. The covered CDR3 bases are TGCGCCAGCAGCCAAGAGGAAGGAGCGAACTATGGC.

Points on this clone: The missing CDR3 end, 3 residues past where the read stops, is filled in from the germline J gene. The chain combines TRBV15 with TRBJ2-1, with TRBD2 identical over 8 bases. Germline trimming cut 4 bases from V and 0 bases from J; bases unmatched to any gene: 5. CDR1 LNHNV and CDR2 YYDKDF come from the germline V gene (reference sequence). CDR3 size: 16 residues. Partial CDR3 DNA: TGTGCCACCAGCAAACTAGCGGATAGCTCCTACAATGAG. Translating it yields CATSKLADSSYNE. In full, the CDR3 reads CATSKLADSSYNEQFF. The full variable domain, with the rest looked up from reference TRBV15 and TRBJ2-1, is DAMVIQNPRYQVTQFGKPVTLSCSQTLNHNVMYWYQQKSSQAPKLLFHYYDKDFNNEADTPDNFQSRRPNTSFCFLDIRSPGLGDTAMYLCATSKLADSSYNEQFFGPGTRLTVL.

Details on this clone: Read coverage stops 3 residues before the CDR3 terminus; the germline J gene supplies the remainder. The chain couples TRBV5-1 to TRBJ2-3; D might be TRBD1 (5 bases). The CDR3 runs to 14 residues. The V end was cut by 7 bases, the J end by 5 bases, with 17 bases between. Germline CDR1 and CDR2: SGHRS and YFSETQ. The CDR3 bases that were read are TGCGCCAGCGGCAAGGGGCAGCAACAAGATACG. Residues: CASGKGQQQDT. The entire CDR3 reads CASGKGQQQDTQYF.